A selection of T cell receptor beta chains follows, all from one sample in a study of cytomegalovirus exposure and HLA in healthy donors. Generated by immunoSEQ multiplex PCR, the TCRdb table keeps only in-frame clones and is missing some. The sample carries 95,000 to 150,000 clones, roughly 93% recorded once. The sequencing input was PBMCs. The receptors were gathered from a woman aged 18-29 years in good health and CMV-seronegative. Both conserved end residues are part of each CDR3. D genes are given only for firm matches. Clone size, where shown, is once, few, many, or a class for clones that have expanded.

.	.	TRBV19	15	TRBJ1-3	CASTPVDRFGNTIYF	TGTGCCAGTACCCCCGTCGACAGGTTCGGAAACACCATATATTTT
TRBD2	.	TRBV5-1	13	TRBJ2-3	CASTSGSTDTQYF	TGCGCCAGTACTAGCGGGAGCACAGATACGCAGTATTTT
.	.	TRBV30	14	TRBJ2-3	CAWRSPRSSDTQYF	TGTGCCTGGAGAAGCCCTAGAAGTTCGGATACGCAGTATTTT
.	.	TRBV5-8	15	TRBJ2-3	CASSLGYGVKDTQYF	TGTGCCAGCAGCTTGGGTTACGGGGTTAAAGATACGCAGTATTTT
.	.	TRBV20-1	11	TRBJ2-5	CSGLFRETQYF	TGCAGTGGTCTCTTCAGAGAGACCCAGTACTTC
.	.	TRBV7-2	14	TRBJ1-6	CASSLGSGFAGLHF	TGTGCCAGCAGCTTAGGATCGGGATTTGCCGGCCTCCACTTT
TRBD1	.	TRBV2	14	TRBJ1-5	CASIKDRGLGPQHF	TGTGCCAGCATCAAGGACAGGGGGCTTGGGCCCCAGCATTTT
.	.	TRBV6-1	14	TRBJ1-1	CASSERAMNTEAFF	TGTGCCAGCAGTGAAAGAGCCATGAACACTGAAGCTTTCTTT
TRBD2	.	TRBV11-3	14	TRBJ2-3	CASSSGGSTDTQYF	TGTGCCAGCAGCTCGGGGGGGAGCACAGATACGCAGTATTTT
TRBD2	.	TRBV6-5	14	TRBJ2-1	CASSRLAGDNEQFF	TGTGCCAGCAGCCGACTAGCGGGTGATAATGAGCAGTTCTTC
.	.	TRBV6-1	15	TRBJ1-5	CASRQGGYSNQPQHF	TGTGCCAGCAGGCAGGGAGGATATAGCAATCAGCCCCAGCATTTT
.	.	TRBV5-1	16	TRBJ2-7	CASSLGEGQASYEQYF	TGCGCCAGCAGCTTGGGGGAGGGACAAGCATCCTACGAGCAGTACTTC
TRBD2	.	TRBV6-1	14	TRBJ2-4	CASNVSGGKNIQYF	TGTGCCAGCAATGTAAGCGGGGGGAAAAACATTCAGTACTTC
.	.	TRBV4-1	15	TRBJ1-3	CASSPQVPPRNTIYF	TGCGCCAGCAGCCCCCAGGTCCCCCCGAGAAACACCATATATTTT
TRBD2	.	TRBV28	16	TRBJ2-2	CASSLEAGGHTGELFF	TGTGCCAGCAGTTTAGAAGCGGGAGGGCACACCGGGGAGCTGTTTTTT
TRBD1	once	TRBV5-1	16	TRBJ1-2	CASSSVGQGFSYGYTF	TGCGCCAGCAGCTCAGTCGGACAGGGGTTTAGCTATGGCTACACCTTC
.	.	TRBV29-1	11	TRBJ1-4	CSVEDDRRLSF	TGCAGCGTTGAAGATGATAGAAGACTATCATTT
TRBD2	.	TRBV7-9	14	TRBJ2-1	CASSGLAAYNEQFF	TGTGCCAGCAGCGGACTAGCGGCCTACAATGAGCAGTTCTTC
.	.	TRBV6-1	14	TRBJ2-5	CASSAAGSQETQYF	TGTGCCAGCAGTGCCGCGGGGTCCCAAGAGACCCAGTACTTC